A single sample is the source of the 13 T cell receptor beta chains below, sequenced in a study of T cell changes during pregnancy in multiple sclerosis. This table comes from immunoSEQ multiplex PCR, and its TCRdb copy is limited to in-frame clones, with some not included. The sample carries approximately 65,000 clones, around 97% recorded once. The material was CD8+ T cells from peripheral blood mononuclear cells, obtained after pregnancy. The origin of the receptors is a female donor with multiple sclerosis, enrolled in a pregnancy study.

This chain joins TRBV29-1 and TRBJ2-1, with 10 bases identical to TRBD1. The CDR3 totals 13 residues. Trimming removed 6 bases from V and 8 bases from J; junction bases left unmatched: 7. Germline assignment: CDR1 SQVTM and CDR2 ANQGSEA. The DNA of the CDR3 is TGCAGCGTCGAGACAGGGGGCAGCGATGAGCAGTTCTTC. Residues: CSVETGGSDEQFF.

CDR3 coding DNA: TGCGCCAGCAGCCAAACCTCTCGGGACAGAAGAAAAGCTTTCTTT. Its protein is CASSQTSRDRRKAFF. The V gene is TRBV4-1, the J gene TRBJ1-1, with 7 bases that match TRBD1. V lost 2 bases, J lost 9 bases, and 12 bases stayed unmatched. The CDR3 has 15 residues. From germline, CDR1 is MGHRA and CDR2 YSYEKL.

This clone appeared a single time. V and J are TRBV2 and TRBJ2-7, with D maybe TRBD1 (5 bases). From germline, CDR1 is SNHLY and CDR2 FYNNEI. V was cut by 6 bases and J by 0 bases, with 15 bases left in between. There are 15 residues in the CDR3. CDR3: CASRSRQWDSYEQYF. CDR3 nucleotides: TGTGCCAGCAGGTCGAGACAGTGGGACTCCTACGAGCAGTACTTC. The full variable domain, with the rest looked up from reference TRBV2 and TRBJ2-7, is EPEVTQTPSHQVTQMGQEVILRCVPISNHLYFYWYRQILGQKVEFLVSFYNNEISEKSEIFDDQFSVERPDGSNFTLKIRSTKLEDSAMYFCASRSRQWDSYEQYFGPGTRLTVT.

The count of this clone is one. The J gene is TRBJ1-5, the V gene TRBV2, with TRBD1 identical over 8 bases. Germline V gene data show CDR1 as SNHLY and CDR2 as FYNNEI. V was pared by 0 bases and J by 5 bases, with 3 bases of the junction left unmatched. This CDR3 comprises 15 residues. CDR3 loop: CASSEADRAHQPQHF. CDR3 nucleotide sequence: TGTGCCAGCAGTGAAGCGGACAGGGCACATCAGCCCCAGCATTTT.

The CDR3 nucleotides are TGTGCCAGCAGTTTGACAAGCGGGAATGAGCAGTTCTTC. Its protein product is CASSLTSGNEQFF. The chain links TRBV27 to TRBJ2-1, with D tentatively TRBD2 (6 bases). CDR1 MNHEY and CDR2 SMNVEV come from the germline V gene (reference sequence). This CDR3 has 13 residues. Trimming took off 3 bases at V and 7 bases at J, with 10 bases between the two ends.

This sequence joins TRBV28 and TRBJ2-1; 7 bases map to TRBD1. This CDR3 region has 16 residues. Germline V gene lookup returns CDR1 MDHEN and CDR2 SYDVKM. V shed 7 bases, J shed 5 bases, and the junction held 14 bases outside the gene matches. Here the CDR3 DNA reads TGTGCCAGCATTTCCCTTCCGGGACAGAGAGACAATGAGCAGTTCTTC. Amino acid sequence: CASISLPGQRDNEQFF.

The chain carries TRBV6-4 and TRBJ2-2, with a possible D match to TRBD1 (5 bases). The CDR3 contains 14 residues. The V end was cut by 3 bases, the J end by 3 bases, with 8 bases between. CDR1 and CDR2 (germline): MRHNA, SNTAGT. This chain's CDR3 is CASSEQVDTGELFF. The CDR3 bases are TGTGCCAGCAGTGAACAGGTCGACACCGGGGAGCTGTTTTTT.

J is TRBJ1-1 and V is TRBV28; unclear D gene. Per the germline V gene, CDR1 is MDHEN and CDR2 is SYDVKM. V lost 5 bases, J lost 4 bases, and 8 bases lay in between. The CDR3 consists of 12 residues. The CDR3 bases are TGTGCCAGCAGTCCCCACGGCACTGAAGCTTTCTTT. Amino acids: CASSPHGTEAFF.

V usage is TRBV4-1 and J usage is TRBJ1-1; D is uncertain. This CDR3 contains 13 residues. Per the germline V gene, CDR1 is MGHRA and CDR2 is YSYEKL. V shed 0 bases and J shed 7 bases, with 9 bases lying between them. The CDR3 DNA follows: TGCGCCAGCAGCCAAGAATACTATCTTGAAGCTTTCTTT. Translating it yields CASSQEYYLEAFF.

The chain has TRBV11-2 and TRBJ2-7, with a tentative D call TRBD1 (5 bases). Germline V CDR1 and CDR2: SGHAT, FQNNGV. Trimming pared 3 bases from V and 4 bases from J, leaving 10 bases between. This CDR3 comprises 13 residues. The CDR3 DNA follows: TGTGCCAGCAGCTTCTCTAGGGGATACGAGCAGTACTTC. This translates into CASSFSRGYEQYF.

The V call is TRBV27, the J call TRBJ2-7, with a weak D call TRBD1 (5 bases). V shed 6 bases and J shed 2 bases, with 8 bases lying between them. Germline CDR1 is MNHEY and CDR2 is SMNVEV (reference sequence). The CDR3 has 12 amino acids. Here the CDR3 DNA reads TGTGCCAGCAGGGACAACCCCTACGAGCAGTACTTC. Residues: CASRDNPYEQYF.

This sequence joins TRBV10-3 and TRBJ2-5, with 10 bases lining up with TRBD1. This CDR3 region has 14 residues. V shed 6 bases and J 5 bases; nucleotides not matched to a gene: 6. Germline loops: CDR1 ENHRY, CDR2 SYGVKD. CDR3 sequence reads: CAIRRDRGWETQYF. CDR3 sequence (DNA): TGTGCCATCAGGAGGGACAGGGGATGGGAGACCCAGTACTTC.

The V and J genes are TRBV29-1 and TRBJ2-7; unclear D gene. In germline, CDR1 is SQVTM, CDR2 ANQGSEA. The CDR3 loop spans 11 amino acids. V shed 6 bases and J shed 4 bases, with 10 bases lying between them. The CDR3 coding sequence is TGCAGCGTACTCCTATTGTACGAGCAGTACTTC. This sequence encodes CSVLLLYEQYF.